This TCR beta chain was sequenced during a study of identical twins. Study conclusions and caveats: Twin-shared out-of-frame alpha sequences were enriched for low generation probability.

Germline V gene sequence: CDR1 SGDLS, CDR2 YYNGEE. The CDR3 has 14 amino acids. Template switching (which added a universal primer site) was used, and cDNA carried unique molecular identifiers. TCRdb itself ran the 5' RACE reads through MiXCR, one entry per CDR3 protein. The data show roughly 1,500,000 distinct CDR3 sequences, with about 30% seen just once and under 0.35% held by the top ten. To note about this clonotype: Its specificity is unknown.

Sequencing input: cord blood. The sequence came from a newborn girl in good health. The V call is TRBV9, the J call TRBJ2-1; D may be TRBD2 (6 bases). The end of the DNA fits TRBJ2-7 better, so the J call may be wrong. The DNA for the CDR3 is TGTGCCAGCAGCGTAGCGGGAGCCAACAATGAGCAGTACTTC. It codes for CASSVAGANNEQYF.